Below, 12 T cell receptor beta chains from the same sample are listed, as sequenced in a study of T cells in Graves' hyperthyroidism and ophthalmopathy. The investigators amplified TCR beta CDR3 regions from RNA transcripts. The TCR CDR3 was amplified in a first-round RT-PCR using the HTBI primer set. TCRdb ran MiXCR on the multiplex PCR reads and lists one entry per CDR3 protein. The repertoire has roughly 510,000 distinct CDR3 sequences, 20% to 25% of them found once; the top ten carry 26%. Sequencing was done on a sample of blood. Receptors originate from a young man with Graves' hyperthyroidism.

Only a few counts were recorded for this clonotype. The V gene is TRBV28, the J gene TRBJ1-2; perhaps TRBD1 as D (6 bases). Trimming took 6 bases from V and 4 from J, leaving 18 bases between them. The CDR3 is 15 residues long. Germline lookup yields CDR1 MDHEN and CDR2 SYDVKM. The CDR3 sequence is CASRSTGSWLYGYTF. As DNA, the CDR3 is TGTGCCAGCAGATCTACAGGGAGTTGGCTCTATGGCTACACCTTC.

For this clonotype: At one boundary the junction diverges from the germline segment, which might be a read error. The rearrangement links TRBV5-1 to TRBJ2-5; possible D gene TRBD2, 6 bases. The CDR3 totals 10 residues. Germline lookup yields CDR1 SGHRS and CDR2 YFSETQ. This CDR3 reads CASGRNMGHF. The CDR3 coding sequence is TGCGCCAGCGGGAGGAACATGGGGCACTTC.

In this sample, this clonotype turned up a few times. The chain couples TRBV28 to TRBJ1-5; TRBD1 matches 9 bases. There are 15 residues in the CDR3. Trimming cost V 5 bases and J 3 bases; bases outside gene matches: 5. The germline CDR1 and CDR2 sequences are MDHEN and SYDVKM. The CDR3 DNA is TGTGCCAGCAGTACTGGACAGGGGACCAATCAGCCCCAGCATTTT. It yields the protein CASSTGQGTNQPQHF.

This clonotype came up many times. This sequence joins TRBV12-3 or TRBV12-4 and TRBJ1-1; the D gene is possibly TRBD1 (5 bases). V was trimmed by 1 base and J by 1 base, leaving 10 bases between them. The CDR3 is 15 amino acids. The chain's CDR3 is CASSLGRGRNTEAFF. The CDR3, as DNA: TGTGCCAGCAGTTTAGGCCGGGGGAGGAACACTGAAGCTTTCTTT.

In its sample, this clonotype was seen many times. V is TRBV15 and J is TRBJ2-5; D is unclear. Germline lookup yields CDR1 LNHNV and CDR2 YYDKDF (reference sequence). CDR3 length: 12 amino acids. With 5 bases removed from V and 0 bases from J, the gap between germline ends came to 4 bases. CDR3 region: CATSAYQETQYF. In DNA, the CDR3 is TGTGCCACCAGCGCCTACCAAGAGACCCAGTACTTC.

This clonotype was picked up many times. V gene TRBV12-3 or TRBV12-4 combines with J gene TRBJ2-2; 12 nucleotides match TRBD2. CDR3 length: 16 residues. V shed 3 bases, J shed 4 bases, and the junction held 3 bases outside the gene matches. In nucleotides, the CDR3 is TGTGCCAGCAGTTTGCGACTAGCGGGGGTCACCGGGGAGCTGTTTTTT. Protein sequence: CASSLRLAGVTGELFF.

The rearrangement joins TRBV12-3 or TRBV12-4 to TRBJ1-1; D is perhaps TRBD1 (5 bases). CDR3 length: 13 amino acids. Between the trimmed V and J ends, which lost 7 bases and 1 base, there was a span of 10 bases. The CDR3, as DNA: TGTGCCAGCAACTCGAGGGGGAACACTGAAGCTTTCTTT. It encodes CASNSRGNTEAFF.

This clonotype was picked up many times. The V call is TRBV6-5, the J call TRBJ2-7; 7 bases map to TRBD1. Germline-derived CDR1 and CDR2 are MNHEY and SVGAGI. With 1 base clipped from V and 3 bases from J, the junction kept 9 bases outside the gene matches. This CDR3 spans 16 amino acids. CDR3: CASSYLDRLENYEQYF. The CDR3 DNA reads TGTGCCAGCAGTTACTTGGACAGGCTGGAAAACTACGAGCAGTACTTC.

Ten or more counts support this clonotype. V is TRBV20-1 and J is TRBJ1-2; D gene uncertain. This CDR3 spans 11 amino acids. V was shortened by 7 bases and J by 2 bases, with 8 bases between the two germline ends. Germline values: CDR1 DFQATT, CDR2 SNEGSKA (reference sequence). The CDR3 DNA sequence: TGCAGTGTTGCGCCAAACTATGGCTACACCTTC. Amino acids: CSVAPNYGYTF.

This CDR3 is CASSVGSPLHF. CDR3 DNA: TGTGCCAGCAGTGTCGGGTCACCCCTCCACTTT. The gene calls are TRBV6-1 and TRBJ1-6; D is unclear. Germline V gene lookup returns CDR1 MNHNS and CDR2 SASEGT. Trimming shortened V by 4 bases and J by 10 bases, and 5 bases separated the two germline ends. This CDR3 spans 11 amino acids.

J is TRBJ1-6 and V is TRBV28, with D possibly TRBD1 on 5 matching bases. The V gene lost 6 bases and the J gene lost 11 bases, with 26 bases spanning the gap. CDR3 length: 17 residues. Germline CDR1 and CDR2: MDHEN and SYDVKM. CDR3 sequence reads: CASSQASEQGPLPPLHF. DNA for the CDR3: TGTGCCAGCAGCCAAGCCTCCGAGCAGGGCCCACTTCCACCCCTCCACTTT.

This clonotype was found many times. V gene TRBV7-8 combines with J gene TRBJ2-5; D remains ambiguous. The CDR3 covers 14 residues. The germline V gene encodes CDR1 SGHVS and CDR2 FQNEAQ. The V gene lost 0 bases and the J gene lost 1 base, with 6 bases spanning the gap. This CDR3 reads CASSLAYSQETQYF. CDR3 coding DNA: TGTGCCAGCAGCTTAGCTTACAGCCAAGAGACCCAGTACTTC.